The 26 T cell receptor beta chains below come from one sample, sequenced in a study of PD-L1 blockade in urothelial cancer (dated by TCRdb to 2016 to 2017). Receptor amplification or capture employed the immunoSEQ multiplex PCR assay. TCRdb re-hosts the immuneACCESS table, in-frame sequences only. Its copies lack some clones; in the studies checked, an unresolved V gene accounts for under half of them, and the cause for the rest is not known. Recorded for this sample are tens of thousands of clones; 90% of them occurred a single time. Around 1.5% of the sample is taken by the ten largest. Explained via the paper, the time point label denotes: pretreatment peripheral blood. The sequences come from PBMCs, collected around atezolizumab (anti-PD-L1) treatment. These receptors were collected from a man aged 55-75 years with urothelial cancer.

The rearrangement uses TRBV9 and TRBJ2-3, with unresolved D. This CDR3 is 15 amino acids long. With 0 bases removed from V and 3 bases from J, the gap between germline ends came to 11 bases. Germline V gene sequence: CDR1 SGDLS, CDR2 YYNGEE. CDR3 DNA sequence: TGTGCCAGCAGCGTAGGGAGTGTGTCGACAGATACGCAGTATTTT. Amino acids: CASSVGSVSTDTQYF.

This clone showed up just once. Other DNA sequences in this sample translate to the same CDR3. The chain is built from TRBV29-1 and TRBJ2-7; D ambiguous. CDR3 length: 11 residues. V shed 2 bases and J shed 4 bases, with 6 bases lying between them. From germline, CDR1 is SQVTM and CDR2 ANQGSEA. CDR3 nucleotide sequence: TGCAGCGTTGAAACCGGGTACGAGCAGTACTTC. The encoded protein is CSVETGYEQYF.

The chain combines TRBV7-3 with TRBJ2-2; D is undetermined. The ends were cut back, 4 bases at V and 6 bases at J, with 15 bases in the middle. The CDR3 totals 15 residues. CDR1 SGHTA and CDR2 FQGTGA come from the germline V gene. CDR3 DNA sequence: TGTGCCAGCAGCTCGCCTGGCTTCCCACCCGGGGAGCTGTTTTTT. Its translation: CASSSPGFPPGELFF.

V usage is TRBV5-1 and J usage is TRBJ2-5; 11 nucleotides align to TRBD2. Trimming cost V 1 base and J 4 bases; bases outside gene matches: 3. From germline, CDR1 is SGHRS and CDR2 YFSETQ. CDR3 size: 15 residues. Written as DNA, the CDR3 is TGCGCCAGCAGCTTGACAGGACTAGCGGGAGAGACCCAGTACTTC. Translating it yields CASSLTGLAGETQYF.

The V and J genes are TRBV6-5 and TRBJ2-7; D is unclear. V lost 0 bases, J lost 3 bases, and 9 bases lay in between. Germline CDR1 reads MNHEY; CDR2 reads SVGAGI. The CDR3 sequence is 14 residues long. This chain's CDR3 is CASSYSRVNYEQYF. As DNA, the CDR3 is TGTGCCAGCAGTTACTCACGGGTAAACTACGAGCAGTACTTC.

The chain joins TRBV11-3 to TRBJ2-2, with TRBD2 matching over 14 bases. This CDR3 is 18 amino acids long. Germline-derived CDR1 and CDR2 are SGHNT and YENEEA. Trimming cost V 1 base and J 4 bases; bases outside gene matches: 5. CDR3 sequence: CASSLGLAGGPRTGELFF. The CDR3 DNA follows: TGTGCCAGCAGCTTAGGACTAGCGGGAGGGCCCCGCACCGGGGAGCTGTTTTTT. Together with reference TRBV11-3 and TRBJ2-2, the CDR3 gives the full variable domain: EAGVVQSPRYKIIEKKQPVAFWCNPISGHNTLYWYLQNLGQGPELLIRYENEEAVDDSQLPKDRFSAERLKGVDSTLKIQPAELGDSAVYLCASSLGLAGGPRTGELFFGEGSRLTVL.

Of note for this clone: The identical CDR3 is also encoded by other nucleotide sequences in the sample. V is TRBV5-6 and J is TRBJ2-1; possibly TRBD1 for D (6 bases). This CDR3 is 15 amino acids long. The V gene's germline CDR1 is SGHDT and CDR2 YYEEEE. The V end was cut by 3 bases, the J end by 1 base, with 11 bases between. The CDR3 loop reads CASSSRGGSYNEQFF. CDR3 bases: TGTGCCAGCAGCTCCAGGGGTGGGTCCTACAATGAGCAGTTCTTC.

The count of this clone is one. The CDR3 DNA follows: TGTGCCAGCAGCTCCCCGGGGGGCGGACAAGAGACCCAGTACTTC. Translated, it gives CASSSPGGGQETQYF. The J gene is TRBJ2-5, the V gene TRBV7-2; D is possibly TRBD2 (7 bases). CDR1 and CDR2 from the germline V gene are SGHTA and FQGNSA. The V and J ends lost 4 bases and 2 bases respectively, with 14 bases between them. The length of the CDR3 is 15 residues. Together with reference TRBV7-2 and TRBJ2-5, the CDR3 gives the full variable domain: GAGVSQSPSNKVTEKGKDVELRCDPISGHTALYWYRQSLGQGLEFLIYFQGNSAPDKSGLPSDRFSAERTGGSVSTLTIQRTQQEDSAVYLCASSSPGGGQETQYFGPGTRLLVL.

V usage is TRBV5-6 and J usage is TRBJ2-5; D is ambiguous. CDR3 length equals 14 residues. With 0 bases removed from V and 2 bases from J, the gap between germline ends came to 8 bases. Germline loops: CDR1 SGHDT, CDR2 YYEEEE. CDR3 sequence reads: CASSLGAVQETQYF. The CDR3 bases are TGTGCCAGCAGCTTGGGGGCAGTTCAAGAGACCCAGTACTTC. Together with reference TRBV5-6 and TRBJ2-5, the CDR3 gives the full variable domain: DAGVTQSPTHLIKTRGQQVTLRCSPKSGHDTVSWYQQALGQGPQFIFQYYEEEERQRGNFPDRFSGHQFPNYSSELNVNALLLGDSALYLCASSLGAVQETQYFGPGTRLLVL.

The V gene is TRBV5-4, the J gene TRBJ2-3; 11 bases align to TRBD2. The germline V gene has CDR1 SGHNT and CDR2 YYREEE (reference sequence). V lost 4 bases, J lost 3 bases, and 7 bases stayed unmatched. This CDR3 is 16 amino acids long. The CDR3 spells CASSVLLAGATDTQYF. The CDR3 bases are TGTGCCAGCAGCGTACTACTAGCGGGGGCTACAGATACGCAGTATTTT.

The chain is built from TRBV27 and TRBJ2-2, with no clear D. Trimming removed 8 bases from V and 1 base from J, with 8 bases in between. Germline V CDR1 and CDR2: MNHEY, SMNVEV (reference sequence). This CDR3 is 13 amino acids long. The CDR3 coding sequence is TGTGCCAGCTTCTCGGTGAACACCGGGGAGCTGTTTTTT. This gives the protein CASFSVNTGELFF.

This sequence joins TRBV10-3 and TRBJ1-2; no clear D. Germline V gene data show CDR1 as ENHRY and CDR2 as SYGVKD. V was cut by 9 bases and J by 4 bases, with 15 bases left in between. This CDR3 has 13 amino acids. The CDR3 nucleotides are TGTGCCATTAGAGAGGAGGTCAGCTATGGCTACACCTTC. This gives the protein CAIREEVSYGYTF.

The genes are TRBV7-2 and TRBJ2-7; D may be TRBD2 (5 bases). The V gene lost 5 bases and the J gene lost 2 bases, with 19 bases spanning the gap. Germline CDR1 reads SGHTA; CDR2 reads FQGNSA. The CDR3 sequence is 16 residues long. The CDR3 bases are TGTGCCAGCAGCCCCGGGGTCCACCCCCTAACCTACGAGCAGTACTTC. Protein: CASSPGVHPLTYEQYF.

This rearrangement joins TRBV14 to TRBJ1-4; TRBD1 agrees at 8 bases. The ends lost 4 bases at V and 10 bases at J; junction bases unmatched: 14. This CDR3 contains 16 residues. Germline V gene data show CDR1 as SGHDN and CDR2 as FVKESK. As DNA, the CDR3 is TGTGCCAGCAGCCCAGCCCCCGGGACAGGATCAGGAAAACTGTTTTTT. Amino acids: CASSPAPGTGSGKLFF.

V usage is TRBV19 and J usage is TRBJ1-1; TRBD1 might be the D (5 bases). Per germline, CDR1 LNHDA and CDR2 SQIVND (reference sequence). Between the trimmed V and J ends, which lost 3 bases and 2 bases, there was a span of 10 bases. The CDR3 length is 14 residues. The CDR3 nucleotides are TGTGCCAGTAGTATTTTGCAGGGTAACACTGAAGCTTTCTTT. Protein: CASSILQGNTEAFF.

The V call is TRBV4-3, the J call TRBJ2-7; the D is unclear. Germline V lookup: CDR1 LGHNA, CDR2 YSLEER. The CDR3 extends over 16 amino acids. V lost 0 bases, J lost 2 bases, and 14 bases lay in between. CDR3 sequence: CASSQESRAITYEQYF. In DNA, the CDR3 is TGCGCCAGCAGCCAAGAATCCCGCGCTATCACCTACGAGCAGTACTTC.

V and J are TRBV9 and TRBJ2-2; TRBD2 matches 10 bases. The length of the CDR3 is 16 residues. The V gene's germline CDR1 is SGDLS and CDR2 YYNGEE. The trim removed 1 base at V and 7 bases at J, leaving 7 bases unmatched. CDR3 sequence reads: CASSVQRGGLGGELFF. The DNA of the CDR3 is TGTGCCAGCAGCGTACAGCGGGGGGGCCTGGGCGGGGAGCTGTTTTTT.

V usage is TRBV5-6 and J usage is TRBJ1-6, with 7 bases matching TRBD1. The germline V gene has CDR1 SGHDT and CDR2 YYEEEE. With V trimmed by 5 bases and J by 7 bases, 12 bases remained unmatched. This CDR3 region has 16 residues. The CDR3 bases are TGTGCCAGCAGTAGGAACCCTACAGGGGCAAATTCACCCCTCCACTTT. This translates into CASSRNPTGANSPLHF.

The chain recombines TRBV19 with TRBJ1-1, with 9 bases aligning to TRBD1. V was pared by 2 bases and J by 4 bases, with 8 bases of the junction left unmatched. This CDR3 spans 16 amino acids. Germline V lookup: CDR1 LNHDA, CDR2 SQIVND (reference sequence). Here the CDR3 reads CASSISRDRDGTEAFF. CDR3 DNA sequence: TGTGCCAGTAGTATAAGCCGGGACAGGGACGGCACTGAAGCTTTCTTT. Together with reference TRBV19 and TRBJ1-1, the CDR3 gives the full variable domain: DGGITQSPKYLFRKEGQNVTLSCEQNLNHDAMYWYRQDPGQGLRLIYYSQIVNDFQKGDIAEGYSVSREKKESFPLTVTSAQKNPTAFYLCASSISRDRDGTEAFFGQGTRLTVV.

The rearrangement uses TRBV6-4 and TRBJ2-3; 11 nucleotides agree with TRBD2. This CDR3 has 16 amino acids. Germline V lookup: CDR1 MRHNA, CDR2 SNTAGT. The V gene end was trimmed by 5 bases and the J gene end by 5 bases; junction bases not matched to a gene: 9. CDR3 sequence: CASSLLLAGVVDTQYF. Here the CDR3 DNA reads TGTGCCAGCAGTCTGCTACTAGCGGGAGTCGTAGATACGCAGTATTTT.

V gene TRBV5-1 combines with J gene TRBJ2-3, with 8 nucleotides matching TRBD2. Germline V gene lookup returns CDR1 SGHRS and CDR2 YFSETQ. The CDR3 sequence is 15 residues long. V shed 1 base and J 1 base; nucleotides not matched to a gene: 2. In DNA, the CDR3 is TGCGCCAGCAGCTTGCGGGGGGGCGGCACAGATACGCAGTATTTT. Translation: CASSLRGGGTDTQYF.

The CDR3 here is CASSRQGAGANVLTF. The CDR3 nucleotides read TGTGCCAGCAGCCGACAGGGGGCTGGGGCCAACGTCCTGACTTTC. The chain links TRBV7-2 to TRBJ2-6; TRBD1 aligns across 9 bases. Germline CDR1 is SGHTA and CDR2 is FQGNSA. The CDR3 is 15 amino acids. V lost 5 bases, J lost 2 bases, and 1 base stayed unmatched.

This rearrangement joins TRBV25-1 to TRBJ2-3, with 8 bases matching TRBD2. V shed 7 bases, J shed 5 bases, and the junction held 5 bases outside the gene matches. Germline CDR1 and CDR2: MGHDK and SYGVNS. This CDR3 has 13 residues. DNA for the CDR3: TGTGCCAGCACATCCAGCGGGGGAGATACGCAGTATTTT. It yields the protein CASTSSGGDTQYF.

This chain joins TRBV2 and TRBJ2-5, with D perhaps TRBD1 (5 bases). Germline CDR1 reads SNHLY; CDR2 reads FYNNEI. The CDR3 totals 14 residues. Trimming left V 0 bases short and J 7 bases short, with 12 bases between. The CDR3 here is CASSEANQGGTQYF. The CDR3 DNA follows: TGTGCCAGCAGTGAAGCTAACCAGGGCGGGACCCAGTACTTC.

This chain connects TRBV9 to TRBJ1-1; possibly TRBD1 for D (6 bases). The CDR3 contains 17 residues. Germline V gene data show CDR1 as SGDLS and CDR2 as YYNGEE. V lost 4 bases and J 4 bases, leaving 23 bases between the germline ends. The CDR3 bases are TGTGCCAGCAGCCCCGCCCGGCCGGGGGGGGGCCGCACTGAAGCTTTCTTT. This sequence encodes CASSPARPGGGRTEAFF.

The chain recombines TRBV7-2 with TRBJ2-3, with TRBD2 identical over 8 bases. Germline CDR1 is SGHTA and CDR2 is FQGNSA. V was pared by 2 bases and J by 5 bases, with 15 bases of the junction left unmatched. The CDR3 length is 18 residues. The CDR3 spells CASSLSHGGRSGGDTQYF. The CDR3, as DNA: TGTGCCAGCAGCTTAAGTCACGGCGGGAGGTCCGGGGGAGATACGCAGTATTTT.